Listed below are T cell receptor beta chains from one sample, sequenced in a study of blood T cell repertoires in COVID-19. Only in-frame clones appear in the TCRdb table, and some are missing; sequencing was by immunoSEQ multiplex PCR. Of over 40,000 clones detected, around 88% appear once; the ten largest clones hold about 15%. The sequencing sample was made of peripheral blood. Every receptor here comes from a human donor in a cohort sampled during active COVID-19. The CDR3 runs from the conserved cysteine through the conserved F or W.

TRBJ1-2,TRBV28,CASIRDRGRYGYTF
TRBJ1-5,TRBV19,CASSMDRWNQPQHF
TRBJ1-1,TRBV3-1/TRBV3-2,CASSRTAMNTEAFF
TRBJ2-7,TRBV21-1,CASSTAKTGGAYEQYF
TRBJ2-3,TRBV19,CASSITVTDTQYF
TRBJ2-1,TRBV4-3,CASSQMTGSYNEQFF
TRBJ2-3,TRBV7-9,CASSPGLAGVSQYF
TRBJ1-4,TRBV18,CASSPGTGKPNEKLFF
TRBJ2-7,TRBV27,CASSFLGLAGSYEQYF
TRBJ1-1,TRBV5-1,CASRGQGGSRNTEAFF
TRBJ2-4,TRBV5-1,CASSFLLAGGAKNIQYF
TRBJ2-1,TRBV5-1,CASSYAGQGNDEQFF
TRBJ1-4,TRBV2,CASSDSGPANEKLFF
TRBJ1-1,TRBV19,CASSISGGGWNTEAFF
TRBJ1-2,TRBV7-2,CASSLVAREDYGYTF
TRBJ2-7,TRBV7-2,CASSPQGLRLEQYF
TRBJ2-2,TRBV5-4,CASSLWRGELGELFF
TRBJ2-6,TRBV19,CTNRDRASGANVLTF
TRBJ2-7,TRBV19,CASSIAGEGYEQYF
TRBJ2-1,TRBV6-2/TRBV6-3,CASSYFRGSYNEQFF
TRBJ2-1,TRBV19,CASSPTPLAGVHEQFF
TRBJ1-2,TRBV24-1,CATSDFEQNYGYTF
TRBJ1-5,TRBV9,CASPGHNYRGNQPQHF
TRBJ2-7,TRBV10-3,CAISELAGRIISYEQYF
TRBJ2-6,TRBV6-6,CASSSNRAGANVLTF
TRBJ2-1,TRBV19,CASTPNPSYNEQFF
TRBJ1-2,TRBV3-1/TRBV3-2,CASSPRTGFNYGYTF
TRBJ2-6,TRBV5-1,CASSLPVNSGANVLTF
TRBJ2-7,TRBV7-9,CASSLLLVSSYEQYF
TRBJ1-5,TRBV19,CASSIRFSASNQPQHF
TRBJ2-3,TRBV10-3,CAISVLAGAIDTQYF
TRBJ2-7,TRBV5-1,CASSQGPGLASEQYF
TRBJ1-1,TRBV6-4,CASSDITGTEAFF
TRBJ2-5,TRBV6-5,CASSPRQGEGTQYF
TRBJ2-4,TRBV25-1,CASSESGGGDKQYF
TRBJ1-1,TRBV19,CASIMQGVNTEAFF
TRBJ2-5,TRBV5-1,CASSLVVAGVQETQYF
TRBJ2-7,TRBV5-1,CASSQDRGTYEQYF
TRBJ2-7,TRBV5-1,CASSLAEDRGYEQYF
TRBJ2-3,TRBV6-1,CASSEAVGGRTDTQYF
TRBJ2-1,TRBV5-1,CASSSDSGGESNEQFF
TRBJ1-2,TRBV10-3,CAIYRDGYTF
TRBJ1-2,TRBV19,CASSIPGGHSGYTF
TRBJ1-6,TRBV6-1,CASSEKGQRSWNSPLHF
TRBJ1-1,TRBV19,CASSMSLKGLGNTEAFF
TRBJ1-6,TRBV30,CAWSVRGNYSPLHF
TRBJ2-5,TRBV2,CASSERGETQYF
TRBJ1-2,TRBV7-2,CASSPDILNYGYTF
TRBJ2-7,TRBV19,CASSSWAGGPPTAGEQYF
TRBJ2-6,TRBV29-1,CSVGTAALSGANVLTF
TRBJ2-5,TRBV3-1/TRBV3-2,CASSQGRGSQETQYF
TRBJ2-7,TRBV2,CASSAQGVSYEQYF
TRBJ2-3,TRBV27,CASSFGTGISSTDTQYF
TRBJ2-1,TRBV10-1,CASKNSGSNEQFF
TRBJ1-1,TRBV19,CASSRTGLSTEAFF